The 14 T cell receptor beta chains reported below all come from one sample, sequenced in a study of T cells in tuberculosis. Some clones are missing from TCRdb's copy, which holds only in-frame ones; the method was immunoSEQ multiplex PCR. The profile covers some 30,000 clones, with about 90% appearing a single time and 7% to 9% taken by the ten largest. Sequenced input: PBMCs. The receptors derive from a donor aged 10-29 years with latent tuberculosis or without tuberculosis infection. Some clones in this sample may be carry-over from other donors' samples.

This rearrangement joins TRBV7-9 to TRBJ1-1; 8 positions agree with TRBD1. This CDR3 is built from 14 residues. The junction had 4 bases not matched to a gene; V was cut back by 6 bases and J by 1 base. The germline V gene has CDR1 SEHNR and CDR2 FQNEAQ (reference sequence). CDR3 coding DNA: TGTGCCAGCAGGCCTGGACAGGGGAACACTGAAGCTTTCTTT. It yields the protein CASRPGQGNTEAFF.

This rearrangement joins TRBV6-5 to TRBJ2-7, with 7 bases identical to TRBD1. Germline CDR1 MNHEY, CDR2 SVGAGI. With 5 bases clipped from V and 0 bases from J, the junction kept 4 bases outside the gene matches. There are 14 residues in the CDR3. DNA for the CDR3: TGTGCCAGCAGTCGACAGGGTAGCTCCTACGAGCAGTACTTC. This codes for CASSRQGSSYEQYF.

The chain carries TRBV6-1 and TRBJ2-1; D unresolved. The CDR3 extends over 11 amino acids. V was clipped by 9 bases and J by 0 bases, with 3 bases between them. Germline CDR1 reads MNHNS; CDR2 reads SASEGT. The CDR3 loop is CASLSYNEQFF. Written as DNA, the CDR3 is TGTGCCAGTCTCTCCTACAATGAGCAGTTCTTC.

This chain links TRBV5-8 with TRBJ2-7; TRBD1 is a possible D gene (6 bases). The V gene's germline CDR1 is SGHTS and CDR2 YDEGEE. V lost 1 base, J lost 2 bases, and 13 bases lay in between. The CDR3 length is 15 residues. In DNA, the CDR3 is TGTGCCAGCAGCTTGTATATCAGGGGCACCTACGAGCAGTACTTC. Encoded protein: CASSLYIRGTYEQYF. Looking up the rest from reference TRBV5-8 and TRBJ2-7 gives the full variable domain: EAGVTQSPTHLIKTRGQQATLRCSPISGHTSVYWYQQALGLGLQFLLWYDEGEERNRGNFPPRFSGRQFPNYSSELNVNALELEDSALYLCASSLYIRGTYEQYFGPGTRLTVT.

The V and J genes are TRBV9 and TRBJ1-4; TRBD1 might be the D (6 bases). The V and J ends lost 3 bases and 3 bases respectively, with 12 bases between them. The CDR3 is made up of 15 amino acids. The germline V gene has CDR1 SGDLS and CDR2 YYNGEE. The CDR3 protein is CASSEGTGPNEKLFF. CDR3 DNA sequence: TGTGCCAGCAGCGAGGGAACAGGGCCTAATGAAAAACTGTTTTTT.

The CDR3 coding sequence is TGTGCCAGCAGCGACAGGGAAATCGGCTACACCTTC. Residues: CASSDREIGYTF. The rearrangement uses TRBV9 and TRBJ1-2; D is perhaps TRBD1 (6 bases). The germline gives CDR1 SGDLS, CDR2 YYNGEE. Trimming shortened V by 3 bases and J by 8 bases, and 11 bases separated the two germline ends. The CDR3 totals 12 residues.

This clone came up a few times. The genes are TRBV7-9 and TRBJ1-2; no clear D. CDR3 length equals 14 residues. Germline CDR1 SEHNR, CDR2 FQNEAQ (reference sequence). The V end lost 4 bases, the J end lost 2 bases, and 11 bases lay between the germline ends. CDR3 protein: CASSSAATNYGYTF. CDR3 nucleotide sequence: TGTGCCAGCAGCTCCGCGGCAACCAACTATGGCTACACCTTC. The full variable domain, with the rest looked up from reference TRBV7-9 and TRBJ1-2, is DTGVSQNPRHKITKRGQNVTFRCDPISEHNRLYWYRQTLGQGPEFLTYFQNEAQLEKSRLLSDRFSAERPKGSFSTLEIQRTEQGDSAMYLCASSSAATNYGYTFGSGTRLTVV.

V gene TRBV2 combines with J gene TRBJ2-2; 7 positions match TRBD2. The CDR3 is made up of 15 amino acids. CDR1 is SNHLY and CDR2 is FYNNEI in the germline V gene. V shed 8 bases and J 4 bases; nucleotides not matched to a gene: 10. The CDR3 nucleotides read TGTGCCAGCGGCCCCGCGGGAGCACCCACCGGGGAGCTGTTTTTT. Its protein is CASGPAGAPTGELFF. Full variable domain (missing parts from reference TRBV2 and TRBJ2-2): EPEVTQTPSHQVTQMGQEVILRCVPISNHLYFYWYRQILGQKVEFLVSFYNNEISEKSEIFDDQFSVERPDGSNFTLKIRSTKLEDSAMYFCASGPAGAPTGELFFGEGSRLTVL.

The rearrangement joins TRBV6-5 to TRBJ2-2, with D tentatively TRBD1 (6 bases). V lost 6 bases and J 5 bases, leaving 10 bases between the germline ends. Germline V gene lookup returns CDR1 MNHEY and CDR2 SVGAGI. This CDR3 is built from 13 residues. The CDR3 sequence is CASSHTGTGELFF. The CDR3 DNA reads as TGTGCCAGCAGCCACACAGGGACCGGGGAGCTGTTTTTT.

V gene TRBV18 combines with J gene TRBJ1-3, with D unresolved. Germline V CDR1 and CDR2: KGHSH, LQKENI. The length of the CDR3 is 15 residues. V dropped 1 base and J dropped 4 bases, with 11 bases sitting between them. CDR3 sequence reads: CASSPQSEQGNTIYF. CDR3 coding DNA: TGTGCCAGCTCACCACAAAGCGAACAAGGAAACACCATATATTTT.

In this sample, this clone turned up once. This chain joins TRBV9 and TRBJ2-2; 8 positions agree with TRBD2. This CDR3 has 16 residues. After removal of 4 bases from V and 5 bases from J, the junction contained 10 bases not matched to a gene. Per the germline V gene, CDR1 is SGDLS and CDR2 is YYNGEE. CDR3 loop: CASSLLMRGETGELFF. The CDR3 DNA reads TGTGCCAGCAGCCTCCTTATGCGGGGGGAGACCGGGGAGCTGTTTTTT.

CDR3 amino acids: CASSFRGGVDQPQHF. As DNA, the CDR3 is TGCGCCAGCAGCTTCCGTGGGGGGGTGGATCAGCCCCAGCATTTT. This rearrangement joins TRBV5-1 to TRBJ1-5, with D possibly TRBD1 on 5 matching bases. The CDR3 covers 15 residues. Germline assignment: CDR1 SGHRS and CDR2 YFSETQ. V dropped 2 bases and J dropped 5 bases, with 14 bases sitting between them.

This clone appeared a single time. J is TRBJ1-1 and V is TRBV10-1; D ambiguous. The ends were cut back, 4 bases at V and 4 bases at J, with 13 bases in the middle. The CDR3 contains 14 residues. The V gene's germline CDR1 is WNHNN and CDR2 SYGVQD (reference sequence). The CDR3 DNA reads TGCGCCAGCAGTGGTCCTAGCCATCCCACTGAAGCTTTCTTT. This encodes CASSGPSHPTEAFF.

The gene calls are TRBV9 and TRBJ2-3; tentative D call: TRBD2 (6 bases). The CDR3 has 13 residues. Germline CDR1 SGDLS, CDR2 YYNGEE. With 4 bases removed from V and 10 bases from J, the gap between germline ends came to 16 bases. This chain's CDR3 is CASSLGLLGAQYF. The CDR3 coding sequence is TGTGCCAGCAGCTTGGGACTGCTGGGGGCGCAGTATTTT.